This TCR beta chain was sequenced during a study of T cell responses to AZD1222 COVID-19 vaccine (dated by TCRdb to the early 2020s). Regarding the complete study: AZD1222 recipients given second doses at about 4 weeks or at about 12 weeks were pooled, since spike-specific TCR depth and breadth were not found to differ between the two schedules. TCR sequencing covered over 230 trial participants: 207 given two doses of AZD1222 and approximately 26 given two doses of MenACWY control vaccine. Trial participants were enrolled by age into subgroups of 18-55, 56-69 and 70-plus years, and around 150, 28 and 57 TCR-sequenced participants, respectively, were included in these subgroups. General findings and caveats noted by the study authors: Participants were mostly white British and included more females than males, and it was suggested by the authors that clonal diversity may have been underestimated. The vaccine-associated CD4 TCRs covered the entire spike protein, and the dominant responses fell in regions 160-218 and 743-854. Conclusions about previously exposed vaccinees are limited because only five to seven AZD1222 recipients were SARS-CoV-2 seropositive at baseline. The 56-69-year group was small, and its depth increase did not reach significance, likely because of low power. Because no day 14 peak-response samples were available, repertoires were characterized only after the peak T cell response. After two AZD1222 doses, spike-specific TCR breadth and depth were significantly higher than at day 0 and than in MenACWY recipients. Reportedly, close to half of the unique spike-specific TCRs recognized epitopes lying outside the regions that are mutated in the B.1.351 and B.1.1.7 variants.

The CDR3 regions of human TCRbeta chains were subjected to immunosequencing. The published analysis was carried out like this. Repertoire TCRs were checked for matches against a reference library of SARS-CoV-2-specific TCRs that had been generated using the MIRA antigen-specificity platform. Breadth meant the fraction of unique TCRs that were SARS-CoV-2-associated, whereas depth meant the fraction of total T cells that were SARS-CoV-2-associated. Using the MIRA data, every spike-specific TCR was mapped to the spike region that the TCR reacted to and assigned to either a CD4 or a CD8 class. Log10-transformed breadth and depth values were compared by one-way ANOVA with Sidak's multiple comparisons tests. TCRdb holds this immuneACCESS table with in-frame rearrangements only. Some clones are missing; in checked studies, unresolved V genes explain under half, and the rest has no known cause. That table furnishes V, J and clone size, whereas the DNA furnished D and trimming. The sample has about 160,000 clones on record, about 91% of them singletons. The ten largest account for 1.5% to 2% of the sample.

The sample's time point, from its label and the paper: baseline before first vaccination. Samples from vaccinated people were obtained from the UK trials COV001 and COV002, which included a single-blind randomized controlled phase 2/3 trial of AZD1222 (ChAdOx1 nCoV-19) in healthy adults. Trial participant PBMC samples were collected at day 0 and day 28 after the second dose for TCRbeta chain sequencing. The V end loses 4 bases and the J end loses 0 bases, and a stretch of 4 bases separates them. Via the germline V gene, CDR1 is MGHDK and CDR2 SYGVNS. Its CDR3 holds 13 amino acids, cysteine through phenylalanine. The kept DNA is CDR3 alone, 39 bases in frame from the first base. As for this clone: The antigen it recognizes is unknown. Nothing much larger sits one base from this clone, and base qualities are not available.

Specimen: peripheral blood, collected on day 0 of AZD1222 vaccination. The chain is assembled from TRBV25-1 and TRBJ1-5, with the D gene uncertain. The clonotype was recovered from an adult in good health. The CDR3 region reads CASSVNSNQPQHF. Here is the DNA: TGTGCCAGCAGTGTAAATAGCAATCAGCCCCAGCATTTT.